Sequencing of this T cell receptor beta chain was carried out in a study of T cell clonality in common variable immunodeficiency. Study outcomes and limitations: Patient heterogeneity in the CVID cohort limited correlations between repertoire features and clinical complications. CVID subjects shared fewer TCRbeta clones than healthy controls did.

Patients and controls were mostly of Caucasian heritage. Sequencing input was equivalent genomic DNA from CVID and controls. Sequencing used immunoSEQ multiplex PCR; TCRdb keeps in-frame clones, though not all of them. The profile covers tens of thousands of clones, none occurring a single time. This clone was recorded a few times. Its specificity is not known. The missing CDR3 end, 3 residues past where the read stops, is filled in from the germline J gene. Trimming shortened V by 5 bases and J by 0 bases, and 11 bases separated the two germline ends. Germline-derived CDR1 and CDR2 are SGHNT and YENEEA. The CDR3 runs 14 residues.

The sample consisted of peripheral blood mononuclear cells. This receptor was identified in a person between 18 and 75 years old in good health. The rearrangement uses TRBV11-3 and TRBJ2-7; D call uncertain. The sequenced part of the CDR3 DNA is TGTGCCAGCAGCCCCTCCGGCGGCTCCTACGAG. Translated, it gives CASSPSGGSYE. The whole CDR3 protein is CASSPSGGSYEQYF. The full variable domain, rest sourced from reference TRBV11-3 and TRBJ2-7, is EAGVVQSPRYKIIEKKQPVAFWCNPISGHNTLYWYLQNLGQGPELLIRYENEEAVDDSQLPKDRFSAERLKGVDSTLKIQPAELGDSAVYLCASSPSGGSYEQYFGPGTRLTVT.